Each of the 31 T cell receptor beta chains below was sequenced from the same sample in a study of T cell responses to AZD1222 COVID-19 vaccine. Clones were read by immunoSEQ multiplex PCR, and TCRdb kept only the in-frame ones, dropping some. The table includes some 150,000 clones, 70% to 90% detected once. Source: peripheral blood, taken 28 days after the second AZD1222 dose. The receptor source for this set is an adult who received the AZD1222 COVID-19 vaccine.

The J gene is TRBJ1-5, the V gene TRBV9; 9 bases align to TRBD1. Unmatched junction bases numbered 9, after V lost 4 bases and J lost 4 bases. Germline V gene sequence: CDR1 SGDLS, CDR2 YYNGEE. This CDR3 spans 16 amino acids. CDR3: CASSPRGDRENQPQHF. The CDR3 DNA is TGTGCCAGCAGCCCTCGAGGGGACAGGGAGAATCAGCCCCAGCATTTT.

This clone was recorded once. This rearrangement joins TRBV4-2 to TRBJ1-1, with D hard to call. This CDR3 comprises 16 residues. The V and J ends lost 1 base and 3 bases respectively, with 15 bases between them. Germline CDR1 and CDR2: LGHNA and YNFKEQ. For the CDR3, the DNA is TGTGCCAGCAGCCAAGTTGAGGGTATCGGCTACACTGAAGCTTTCTTT. Its protein is CASSQVEGIGYTEAFF.

This rearrangement joins TRBV7-2 to TRBJ1-1, with D possibly matching TRBD1 (5 bases). The CDR3 covers 15 residues. Trimming removed 4 bases from V and 2 bases from J, with 14 bases in between. CDR1 SGHTA and CDR2 FQGNSA come from the germline V gene. The CDR3 here is CASSSLGRTNTEAFF. Written as DNA, the CDR3 is TGTGCCAGCAGCTCCCTGGGGCGGACAAACACTGAAGCTTTCTTT.

The chain carries TRBV15 and TRBJ1-2, with TRBD1 matching over 7 bases. V shed 3 bases, J shed 5 bases, and the junction held 12 bases outside the gene matches. There are 16 residues in the CDR3. The germline V gene has CDR1 LNHNV and CDR2 YYDKDF (reference sequence). The CDR3 here is CATSRVRDRPNYGYTF. The CDR3 DNA follows: TGTGCCACCAGCAGGGTCCGGGACAGACCCAATTATGGCTACACCTTC. The variable domain in full, completed from reference TRBV15 and TRBJ1-2, reads DAMVIQNPRYQVTQFGKPVTLSCSQTLNHNVMYWYQQKSSQAPKLLFHYYDKDFNNEADTPDNFQSRRPNTSFCFLDIRSPGLGDTAMYLCATSRVRDRPNYGYTFGSGTRLTVV.

V gene TRBV6-5 combines with J gene TRBJ1-2; no clear D. Germline CDR1 MNHEY, CDR2 SVGAGI. The CDR3 extends over 14 amino acids. V lost 2 bases, J lost 2 bases, and 9 bases lay in between. CDR3 protein: CASSYRLSNYGYTF. The CDR3 DNA is TGTGCCAGCAGTTACCGGCTTTCAAACTATGGCTACACCTTC.

The V call is TRBV29-1, the J call TRBJ1-2; no clear D gene. The V and J ends lost 2 bases and 8 bases respectively, with 18 bases between them. CDR3 length: 14 residues. Germline V gene data show CDR1 as SQVTM and CDR2 as ANQGSEA. CDR3 in amino acids: CSVESGYGGMGYTF. CDR3 bases: TGCAGCGTTGAATCGGGGTACGGTGGGATGGGCTACACCTTC.

This clone was observed a handful of times. This chain connects TRBV16 to TRBJ2-7, with 8 bases aligning to TRBD2. J gave up 3 bases and V 7 bases, and 5 bases lay outside the gene matches. CDR1 and CDR2 from the germline V gene are KGHSY and FQNENV. The CDR3 is made up of 13 amino acids. The CDR3, as DNA: TGTGCCAGCACCAGCGGGGGCTACTACGAGCAGTACTTC. This codes for CASTSGGYYEQYF.

V and J are TRBV4-1 and TRBJ2-2, with D maybe TRBD2 (6 bases). V lost 4 bases and J lost 5, with 23 bases in between. Germline-derived CDR1 and CDR2 are MGHRA and YSYEKL. The CDR3 has 18 amino acids. CDR3 residues: CASSRGRTDPVVTGELFF. CDR3 sequence (DNA): TGCGCCAGCAGCCGAGGGAGGACGGACCCCGTGGTGACCGGGGAGCTGTTTTTT.

For the CDR3, the DNA is TGCGCCAGCAGCTTGGGCGGAGACCATGAAAAACTGTTTTTT. Amino acids: CASSLGGDHEKLFF. This chain joins TRBV5-1 and TRBJ1-4, with D unresolved. Germline V lookup: CDR1 SGHRS, CDR2 YFSETQ. The ends were cut back, 0 bases at V and 6 bases at J, with 9 bases in the middle. CDR3 size: 14 residues.

The chain has TRBV6-5 and TRBJ2-1, with 7 bases that match TRBD1. The germline CDR1 and CDR2 sequences are MNHEY and SVGAGI. The trim removed 0 bases at V and 10 bases at J, leaving 9 bases unmatched. The CDR3 has 15 amino acids. This CDR3 is CASSYSGTGVEEQFF. In nucleotides, the CDR3 is TGTGCCAGCAGTTACTCAGGTACAGGGGTTGAGGAGCAGTTCTTC.

This clone was detected only once. The CDR3 sequence: CASSPHWREAFF. For the CDR3, the DNA is TGTGCCAGCAGCCCCCACTGGCGGGAAGCTTTCTTT. The rearrangement uses TRBV7-8 and TRBJ1-1; D unresolved. This CDR3 has 12 residues. V lost 5 bases and J lost 8, with 12 bases in between. Germline V gene sequence: CDR1 SGHVS, CDR2 FQNEAQ.

The chain joins TRBV30 to TRBJ2-3; TRBD1 matches 10 bases. Looked up from germline, CDR1 is GTSNPN and CDR2 is SVGIG (reference sequence). The CDR3 is made up of 16 amino acids. V shed 2 bases and J 2 bases; nucleotides not matched to a gene: 7. The CDR3 sequence: CAWSYRQGATTDTQYF. The CDR3 DNA is TGTGCCTGGAGTTACCGACAGGGGGCTACCACAGATACGCAGTATTTT. Drawing the rest from reference TRBV30 and TRBJ2-3, the complete variable domain is SQTIHQWPATLVQPVGSPLSLECTVEGTSNPNLYWYRQAAGRGLQLLFYSVGIGQISSEVPQNLSASRPQDRQFILSSKKLLLSDSGFYLCAWSYRQGATTDTQYFGPGTRLTVL.

This clone has just one count. The chain carries TRBV12-3 or TRBV12-4 and TRBJ1-1, with D possibly matching TRBD1 (6 bases). V was cut by 6 bases and J by 6 bases, with 11 bases left in between. CDR3 length equals 12 residues. Here the CDR3 DNA reads TGTGCCAGCAGACAGGGTTTATCTGAAGCTTTCTTT. Residues: CASRQGLSEAFF.

The chain carries TRBV5-1 and TRBJ2-7; D is tentatively TRBD1 or TRBD2 (6 bases each). There are 17 residues in the CDR3. The V end was cut by 0 bases, the J end by 6 bases, with 22 bases between. CDR1 and CDR2 (germline): SGHRS, YFSETQ. The CDR3 nucleotides are TGCGCCAGCAGCTTGGCCTCTGGGGGGCTCGGTATAGGCGAGCAGTACTTC. The encoded protein is CASSLASGGLGIGEQYF.

This chain connects TRBV27 to TRBJ2-2, with D possibly being TRBD1 (6 bases). Trimming removed 5 bases at V and 6 bases at J, with 10 bases between. Germline CDR1 reads MNHEY; CDR2 reads SMNVEV (reference sequence). The CDR3 covers 13 residues. CDR3 residues: CASSQWGPGELFF. The CDR3 DNA is TGTGCCAGCAGTCAATGGGGGCCCGGGGAGCTGTTTTTT.

The gene calls are TRBV18 and TRBJ1-1; 8 bases fit TRBD1. Germline V gene data show CDR1 as KGHSH and CDR2 as LQKENI. This CDR3 region has 15 residues. With V trimmed by 4 bases and J by 4 bases, 8 bases remained unmatched. The CDR3 bases are TGTGCCAGCTCACAGCTACAGGGGGGGAGCACTGAAGCTTTCTTT. Amino acid sequence: CASSQLQGGSTEAFF.

The rearrangement uses TRBV4-2 and TRBJ2-5; the match to TRBD1 covers 7 bases. The trim removed 1 base at V and 4 bases at J, leaving 3 bases unmatched. There are 14 residues in the CDR3. CDR1 is LGHNA, CDR2 YNFKEQ, per germline. The CDR3 nucleotides are TGTGCCAGCAGCCAAGCAGGGGGAGCAGAGACCCAGTACTTC. The encoded protein is CASSQAGGAETQYF.

In DNA form, the CDR3 reads TGTGCCAGCAGCTCCCGGGACAAGGCTGACGAGCAGTACTTC. It translates to CASSSRDKADEQYF. The chain uses TRBV7-9 and TRBJ2-7; possible D gene TRBD1, 6 bases. Between the trimmed V and J ends, which lost 4 bases and 5 bases, there was a span of 15 bases. This CDR3 has 14 amino acids. From germline, CDR1 is SEHNR and CDR2 FQNEAQ (reference sequence). The variable domain in full, completed from reference TRBV7-9 and TRBJ2-7, reads DTGVSQNPRHKITKRGQNVTFRCDPISEHNRLYWYRQTLGQGPEFLTYFQNEAQLEKSRLLSDRFSAERPKGSFSTLEIQRTEQGDSAMYLCASSSRDKADEQYFGPGTRLTVT.

The chain is built from TRBV2 and TRBJ1-5; no firm D call. The CDR3 consists of 15 residues. The ends were cut back, 0 bases at V and 3 bases at J, with 9 bases in the middle. Germline V gene data show CDR1 as SNHLY and CDR2 as FYNNEI. The CDR3 protein is CASSEAIGNNQPQHF. CDR3 coding DNA: TGTGCCAGCAGTGAAGCAATAGGAAACAATCAGCCCCAGCATTTT. The variable domain in full, with the rest retrieved from reference TRBV2 and TRBJ1-5, is EPEVTQTPSHQVTQMGQEVILRCVPISNHLYFYWYRQILGQKVEFLVSFYNNEISEKSEIFDDQFSVERPDGSNFTLKIRSTKLEDSAMYFCASSEAIGNNQPQHFGDGTRLSIL.

This clone has a single count. The gene calls are TRBV3-1 (or the pseudogene TRBV3-2) and TRBJ1-5, with D hard to call. Trimming took off 2 bases at V and 7 bases at J, with 9 bases between the two ends. The CDR3 totals 13 residues. The germline gives CDR1 LGHDT, CDR2 YNNKEL (reference sequence). The CDR3 DNA follows: TGTGCCAGCAGCCAATATAAGGACCAGCCCCAGCATTTT. It is translated as CASSQYKDQPQHF.

The chain employs TRBV9 and TRBJ1-5; D perhaps matches TRBD1 (6 bases). The CDR3 length is 14 residues. V lost 7 bases and J 0 bases, leaving 11 bases between the germline ends. Germline CDR1 is SGDLS and CDR2 is YYNGEE. CDR3 in DNA: TGTGCCAGCTCGGGGGCGGATAGCAATCAGCCCCAGCATTTT. Translating it yields CASSGADSNQPQHF.

V is TRBV7-2 and J is TRBJ2-1, with TRBD1 matching over 7 bases. The CDR3 is made up of 15 amino acids. Germline V gives CDR1 SGHTA, CDR2 FQGNSA. V was clipped by 8 bases and J by 3 bases; unmatched bases: 10. In nucleotides, the CDR3 is TGTGCCAGCCGTCGCCGGGACAGAGACTACAATGAGCAGTTCTTC. Amino acids: CASRRRDRDYNEQFF. Full variable domain (rest looked up from reference TRBV7-2 and TRBJ2-1): GAGVSQSPSNKVTEKGKDVELRCDPISGHTALYWYRQSLGQGLEFLIYFQGNSAPDKSGLPSDRFSAERTGGSVSTLTIQRTQQEDSAVYLCASRRRDRDYNEQFFGPGTRLTVL.

The chain carries TRBV6-2 or TRBV6-3 and TRBJ2-3, with D possibly matching TRBD1 (6 bases). The V and J ends lost 5 bases and 0 bases respectively, with 12 bases between them. Germline V gene lookup returns CDR1 MNHEY and CDR2 SVGEGT. This CDR3 region has 15 residues. The CDR3 spells CASSPRTASTDTQYF. For the CDR3, the DNA is TGTGCCAGCAGTCCCCGGACAGCTAGCACAGATACGCAGTATTTT.

The CDR3 here is CASTPGGAGDTQYF. The CDR3 DNA reads as TGTGCCAGCACCCCCGGGGGGGCCGGAGATACGCAGTATTTT. V gene TRBV6-2 or TRBV6-3 combines with J gene TRBJ2-3, with TRBD2 identical over 8 bases. V lost 7 bases and J lost 5; bases outside the gene matches: 8. This CDR3 has 14 residues. CDR1 and CDR2 (germline): MNHEY, SVGEGT.

This chain connects TRBV2 to TRBJ2-7, with TRBD1 as a possible D gene (5 bases). This CDR3 has 13 residues. Trimming took 11 bases from V and 0 from J, leaving 14 bases between them. Germline CDR1 reads SNHLY; CDR2 reads FYNNEI. In nucleotides, the CDR3 is TGTGCCGACTCCCTGGACATCTCCTACGAGCAGTACTTC. This encodes CADSLDISYEQYF.

The chain recombines TRBV6-4 with TRBJ2-1; D tentatively reads TRBD1 or TRBD2 (5 bases each). Between the trimmed V and J ends, which lost 4 bases and 0 bases, there was a span of 13 bases. Germline values: CDR1 MRHNA, CDR2 SNTAGT. This CDR3 comprises 16 residues. The CDR3 nucleotides are TGTGCCAGCAGTGGGGGCAAGGGACGCTCCTACAATGAGCAGTTCTTC. Encoded protein: CASSGGKGRSYNEQFF.

The J gene is TRBJ1-1, the V gene TRBV3-1 (or the pseudogene TRBV3-2); tentative D call: TRBD1 (6 bases). Germline assignment: CDR1 LGHDT and CDR2 YNNKEL (reference sequence). Trimming pared 3 bases from V and 8 bases from J, leaving 13 bases between. This CDR3 comprises 13 residues. DNA of the CDR3: TGTGCCAGCAGCCAGGACAGAGAGGTCGAAGCTTTCTTT. It translates to CASSQDREVEAFF.

The V gene is TRBV30, the J gene TRBJ1-6, with D unresolved. CDR1 is GTSNPN, CDR2 SVGIG, per germline (reference sequence). The CDR3 is made up of 14 amino acids. Trimming took off 3 bases at V and 11 bases at J, with 17 bases between the two ends. CDR3 coding DNA: TGTGCCTGGAGGCCTCCGGAGGTTGGAGCACCCCTCCACTTT. Amino acids: CAWRPPEVGAPLHF.

The gene calls are TRBV20-1 and TRBJ1-1, with TRBD1 as a possible D gene (5 bases). The CDR3 is made up of 13 amino acids. V was pared by 3 bases and J by 0 bases, with 8 bases between. CDR1 and CDR2 from the germline V gene are DFQATT and SNEGSKA (reference sequence). The CDR3 bases are TGCAGTGCTAGTCGACAGCTGAACACTGAAGCTTTCTTT. Translated: CSASRQLNTEAFF.

V gene TRBV19 combines with J gene TRBJ2-2; perhaps D is TRBD1 or TRBD2 (5 bases each). This CDR3 has 15 residues. The germline V and J ends were trimmed by 4 bases and 7 bases, with 16 bases remaining between them. Germline loops: CDR1 LNHDA, CDR2 SQIVND (reference sequence). The CDR3, as DNA: TGTGCCAGTAGTAGTTCGGGGACCCTCGGCGGGGAGCTGTTTTTT. Amino acids: CASSSSGTLGGELFF.

The CDR3 sequence: CASSTRTSGGNEQYF. DNA for the CDR3: TGTGCCAGCAGTACCCGGACTAGCGGGGGTAACGAGCAGTACTTC. V and J are TRBV27 and TRBJ2-7, with TRBD2 matching over 13 bases. V lost 5 bases to trimming and J lost 5 bases; unmatched junction nucleotides: 6. The length of the CDR3 is 15 residues. Germline V gene data show CDR1 as MNHEY and CDR2 as SMNVEV (reference sequence).